The rows below give T cell receptor beta chains drawn from one sample of a study of blood T cell repertoires in COVID-19. Method: immunoSEQ multiplex PCR; TCRdb's copy keeps in-frame clones and lacks some. The data hold some 250,000 clones, with approximately 80% observed a single time. The sample was peripheral blood. These receptors were taken from a woman aged 80 or over with COVID-19, enrolled during active disease. Both conserved end residues are part of each CDR3. The order of the fields is D gene, V gene, clone size, J gene, CDR3 DNA, CDR3 protein. A D gene is named only where the DNA matches it firmly. Rows give clone size only sometimes, using once, few, many, or a class for an expanded clone.

D gene: .
V gene: TRBV5-1
clone size: .
J gene: TRBJ1-3
CDR3 DNA: TGCGCCAGCAGCTTGGGCGGGACCCGCTCTGGAAACACCATATATTTT
CDR3 protein: CASSLGGTRSGNTIYF

D gene: .
V gene: TRBV5-1
clone size: .
J gene: TRBJ2-1
CDR3 DNA: TGCGCCACTTCGGTAGCTGACTCCTACAATGAGCAGTTCTTC
CDR3 protein: CATSVADSYNEQFF

D gene: TRBD1
V gene: TRBV28
clone size: .
J gene: TRBJ2-7
CDR3 DNA: TGTGCCAGCAGTTTCACGGGACAGATCTACGAGCAGTACTTC
CDR3 protein: CASSFTGQIYEQYF

D gene: TRBD2
V gene: TRBV5-1
clone size: .
J gene: TRBJ2-5
CDR3 DNA: TGCGCCAGCAGCTACGGGGGGGAGGGCGAGACCCAGTACTTC
CDR3 protein: CASSYGGEGETQYF

D gene: .
V gene: TRBV5-4
clone size: .
J gene: TRBJ2-5
CDR3 DNA: TGTGCCAGCAGCTTACGGGGGGCCGCTGGAGAGACCCAGTACTTC
CDR3 protein: CASSLRGAAGETQYF

D gene: .
V gene: TRBV19
clone size: .
J gene: TRBJ1-1
CDR3 DNA: TGTGCCAGTAGTCCCCTCTATTCAGGGTCCACTGAAGCTTTCTTT
CDR3 protein: CASSPLYSGSTEAFF

D gene: .
V gene: TRBV9
clone size: .
J gene: TRBJ2-1
CDR3 DNA: TGTGCCAGCAGCGCTTCAGGGTCACCCTACAATGAGCAGTTCTTC
CDR3 protein: CASSASGSPYNEQFF

D gene: .
V gene: TRBV30
clone size: .
J gene: TRBJ1-1
CDR3 DNA: TGTGCCTGGAGTCATCCTCCCTACTTGAACACTGAAGCTTTCTTT
CDR3 protein: CAWSHPPYLNTEAFF

D gene: .
V gene: TRBV4-1
clone size: .
J gene: TRBJ1-4
CDR3 DNA: TGCGCCAGCAGCCAAGATCTTTCCAGGTTTGGTAAAAAACTGTTTTTT
CDR3 protein: CASSQDLSRFGKKLFF

D gene: .
V gene: TRBV12-1
clone size: .
J gene: TRBJ2-7
CDR3 DNA: TGTGCCAGCAGCTCCCCCGAGGACAGGGGGAACTACGAGCAGTACTTC
CDR3 protein: CASSSPEDRGNYEQYF

D gene: .
V gene: TRBV19
clone size: .
J gene: TRBJ1-5
CDR3 DNA: TGTGCCAGTAGTATTCCCCGGGATAGCAATCAGCCCCAGCATTTT
CDR3 protein: CASSIPRDSNQPQHF

D gene: TRBD2
V gene: TRBV7-2
clone size: .
J gene: TRBJ2-3
CDR3 DNA: TGTGCCAGCAGCTTAGTGGCGGGGGGGGGCACAGATACGCAGTATTTT
CDR3 protein: CASSLVAGGGTDTQYF

D gene: .
V gene: TRBV10-1
clone size: few
J gene: TRBJ2-7
CDR3 DNA: TGCGCCAGCAGTGACCCAGGCTCCTACGAGCAGTACTTC
CDR3 protein: CASSDPGSYEQYF

D gene: TRBD1
V gene: TRBV27
clone size: .
J gene: TRBJ1-6
CDR3 DNA: TGTGCCAGCGGCCTGGACAGGGTGGGGGGTTCACCCCTCCACTTT
CDR3 protein: CASGLDRVGGSPLHF

D gene: TRBD1
V gene: TRBV19
clone size: .
J gene: TRBJ1-2
CDR3 DNA: TGTGCCAGTACCTCGGGACAGGGCCTTTATGGCTACACCTTC
CDR3 protein: CASTSGQGLYGYTF

D gene: TRBD2
V gene: TRBV9
clone size: .
J gene: TRBJ2-3
CDR3 DNA: TGTGCCAGCAGCCCGGGACTAGCGGGAGCGTTGTATTTT
CDR3 protein: CASSPGLAGALYF

D gene: .
V gene: TRBV28
clone size: .
J gene: TRBJ2-1
CDR3 DNA: TGTGCCAGCAGCCTCCGGGGGGCGGGGTACAATGAGCAGTTCTTC
CDR3 protein: CASSLRGAGYNEQFF

D gene: TRBD2
V gene: TRBV19
clone size: .
J gene: TRBJ2-1
CDR3 DNA: TGTGCCAGTAGTATTCGTGCTAGCGGGAGCAATGAGCAGTTCTTC
CDR3 protein: CASSIRASGSNEQFF

D gene: TRBD2
V gene: TRBV20-1
clone size: .
J gene: TRBJ2-4
CDR3 DNA: TGCAGTGCGGGACTAGCGGGTCAGTACTTC
CDR3 protein: CSAGLAGQYF

D gene: .
V gene: TRBV11-2
clone size: .
J gene: TRBJ2-1
CDR3 DNA: TGTGCCAGCAGCTTAGACCCTTGGCAGGGAGGCCGCAGTGAGCAGTTCTTC
CDR3 protein: CASSLDPWQGGRSEQFF

D gene: .
V gene: TRBV21-1
clone size: .
J gene: TRBJ2-5
CDR3 DNA: TGTGCCAGCAGCAAGAGAGGCAGGGGACTAGCGGGAGGCCTCCAAGAGACCCAGTACTTC
CDR3 protein: CASSKRGRGLAGGLQETQYF

D gene: TRBD2
V gene: TRBV6-5
clone size: .
J gene: TRBJ2-2
CDR3 DNA: TGTGCCAGCAGTTCCTTCCCTAGCGGGAGAGCCGGGGAGCTGTTTTTT
CDR3 protein: CASSSFPSGRAGELFF

D gene: TRBD1
V gene: TRBV27
clone size: .
J gene: TRBJ1-2
CDR3 DNA: TGTGCCAGCAGCCGACAGGGGTATGGCTACACCTTC
CDR3 protein: CASSRQGYGYTF

D gene: TRBD1
V gene: TRBV7-9
clone size: .
J gene: TRBJ2-1
CDR3 DNA: TGTGCCAGCAGCAAACTCGGGACAGGGGGCTCCTACAATGAGCAGTTCTTC
CDR3 protein: CASSKLGTGGSYNEQFF

D gene: .
V gene: TRBV6-2/TRBV6-3
clone size: .
J gene: TRBJ1-1
CDR3 DNA: TGTGCCAGCAGTTACTCGGACAACCGTCTTGAAGCTTTCTTT
CDR3 protein: CASSYSDNRLEAFF

D gene: TRBD1
V gene: TRBV6-2/TRBV6-3
clone size: .
J gene: TRBJ1-5
CDR3 DNA: TGTGCCAGCAGCGACCGGCGGGACAGGGGAAGGGATCAGCCCCAGCATTTT
CDR3 protein: CASSDRRDRGRDQPQHF

D gene: .
V gene: TRBV11-3
clone size: .
J gene: TRBJ1-1
CDR3 DNA: TGTGCCAGCAGCTTCGCCAGGGATACTGAAGCTTTCTTT
CDR3 protein: CASSFARDTEAFF

D gene: .
V gene: TRBV28
clone size: .
J gene: TRBJ2-6
CDR3 DNA: TGTGCCAGCAGTCAAATGAGCTCTGGGGCCAACGTCCTGACTTTC
CDR3 protein: CASSQMSSGANVLTF

D gene: .
V gene: TRBV20-1
clone size: .
J gene: TRBJ1-4
CDR3 DNA: TGCAGTGTCGAGGAGTATGAAAAACTGTTTTTT
CDR3 protein: CSVEEYEKLFF

D gene: TRBD2
V gene: TRBV28
clone size: .
J gene: TRBJ2-4
CDR3 DNA: TGTGCCAGCAGTCCGCGGACTAGCGGGAGTCGAAACATTCAGTACTTC
CDR3 protein: CASSPRTSGSRNIQYF

D gene: TRBD1
V gene: TRBV5-4
clone size: .
J gene: TRBJ2-7
CDR3 DNA: TGTGCCAGCAGCTCCTACCGACAGGGTTTACGGGAGCAGTACTTC
CDR3 protein: CASSSYRQGLREQYF

D gene: .
V gene: TRBV28
clone size: few
J gene: TRBJ1-2
CDR3 DNA: TGTGCCAGCAGTTTGAAGCAGGGGAATGACGGCTACACCTTC
CDR3 protein: CASSLKQGNDGYTF

D gene: TRBD1
V gene: TRBV6-6
clone size: .
J gene: TRBJ2-2
CDR3 DNA: TGTGCCAGCTGGAGACAGGGCTTAAACACCGGGGAGCTGTTTTTT
CDR3 protein: CASWRQGLNTGELFF

D gene: .
V gene: TRBV12-5
clone size: .
J gene: TRBJ1-2
CDR3 DNA: TGTGCTAGTGGTTTCCGAGGGTACTATGGCTACACCTTC
CDR3 protein: CASGFRGYYGYTF

D gene: .
V gene: TRBV7-2
clone size: .
J gene: TRBJ2-7
CDR3 DNA: TGTGCCAGCAGCTCCCGGGCCGCGGGTTACGAGCAGTACTTC
CDR3 protein: CASSSRAAGYEQYF

D gene: TRBD2
V gene: TRBV7-9
clone size: few
J gene: TRBJ2-1
CDR3 DNA: TGTGCCAGCAGCCGCCTCCGCCGGACTAGCGGTAGCTCCTACAATGAGCAGTTCTTC
CDR3 protein: CASSRLRRTSGSSYNEQFF

D gene: .
V gene: TRBV20-1
clone size: .
J gene: TRBJ1-6
CDR3 DNA: TGCAGTGCTAGTTTGGGGAGCTCCTATAATTCACCCCTCCACTTT
CDR3 protein: CSASLGSSYNSPLHF

D gene: TRBD1
V gene: TRBV11-2
clone size: .
J gene: TRBJ2-7
CDR3 DNA: TGTGCCAGCAGCCAGGGGACAGGGAGGTCGGGAGAGCAGTACTTC
CDR3 protein: CASSQGTGRSGEQYF

D gene: TRBD1
V gene: TRBV27
clone size: .
J gene: TRBJ1-1
CDR3 DNA: TGTGCCAGCAGTACCCGACAGGGGGTCGACACTGAAGCTTTCTTT
CDR3 protein: CASSTRQGVDTEAFF

D gene: .
V gene: TRBV5-1
clone size: .
J gene: TRBJ2-5
CDR3 DNA: TGCGCCAGCAGCGTGGGACGGAGCCAAGAGACCCAGTACTTC
CDR3 protein: CASSVGRSQETQYF

D gene: TRBD2
V gene: TRBV19
clone size: .
J gene: TRBJ2-1
CDR3 DNA: TGTGCCAGTAGCCGACTAGCGGGGGTACCCGATGAGCAGTTCTTC
CDR3 protein: CASSRLAGVPDEQFF

D gene: TRBD1
V gene: TRBV10-3
clone size: .
J gene: TRBJ2-7
CDR3 DNA: TGTGCCATCAGCTTGGGACAGGGCCGCTGGGAGCAGTACTTC
CDR3 protein: CAISLGQGRWEQYF

D gene: .
V gene: TRBV12-3/TRBV12-4
clone size: .
J gene: TRBJ2-3
CDR3 DNA: TGTGCCAGCAGTTTATCAGGGTGGGATACGCAGTATTTT
CDR3 protein: CASSLSGWDTQYF

D gene: .
V gene: TRBV3-1/TRBV3-2
clone size: .
J gene: TRBJ1-6
CDR3 DNA: TGTGCCAGCAGCCAAGATCGTCCAGGCCCGCGCCATTATAATTCACCCCTCCACTTT
CDR3 protein: CASSQDRPGPRHYNSPLHF

D gene: .
V gene: TRBV5-1
clone size: once
J gene: TRBJ2-5
CDR3 DNA: TGCGCCAGTCACAAAGGGGGGGGAGAGACCCAGTACTTC
CDR3 protein: CASHKGGGETQYF

D gene: TRBD1
V gene: TRBV5-1
clone size: once
J gene: TRBJ2-1
CDR3 DNA: TGCGCCAGCAGCTCGGACAGGGGATATGAGCAGTTCTTC
CDR3 protein: CASSSDRGYEQFF

D gene: TRBD2
V gene: TRBV15
clone size: .
J gene: TRBJ2-2
CDR3 DNA: TGTGCCACCAGCAGAGACCTAGCGGGCCCGAACACCGGGGAGCTGTTTTTT
CDR3 protein: CATSRDLAGPNTGELFF

D gene: .
V gene: TRBV5-1
clone size: once
J gene: TRBJ2-1
CDR3 DNA: TGCGCCAGCAGCTTGGCTCGGCAACCCGGTCAGGATGAGCAGTTCTTC
CDR3 protein: CASSLARQPGQDEQFF

D gene: .
V gene: TRBV6-5
clone size: .
J gene: TRBJ1-5
CDR3 DNA: TGTGCCAGCACCCGGACGCCGACGGGGGATCAGCCCCAGCATTTT
CDR3 protein: CASTRTPTGDQPQHF

D gene: TRBD1
V gene: TRBV5-1
clone size: once
J gene: TRBJ2-5
CDR3 DNA: TGCGCCAGCAGCCCAACCCCCAGGCCGACAGGGGGAGAGACCCAGTACTTC
CDR3 protein: CASSPTPRPTGGETQYF

D gene: .
V gene: TRBV27
clone size: once
J gene: TRBJ1-2
CDR3 DNA: TGTGCCAGCAGTCTTGTCGGGAGAACAGGAAAGGATTATGGCTACACCTTC
CDR3 protein: CASSLVGRTGKDYGYTF

D gene: TRBD2
V gene: TRBV5-1
clone size: .
J gene: TRBJ2-2
CDR3 DNA: TGCGCCAGCAGCTTGGGACTAGCGGGCAACACCGGGGAGCTGTTTTTT
CDR3 protein: CASSLGLAGNTGELFF

D gene: .
V gene: TRBV6-5
clone size: few
J gene: TRBJ2-2
CDR3 DNA: TGTGCCAGCACCCTAGACGGCGTGAACACCGGGGAGCTGTTTTTT
CDR3 protein: CASTLDGVNTGELFF

D gene: TRBD1
V gene: TRBV7-2
clone size: .
J gene: TRBJ2-1
CDR3 DNA: TGTGCCAGCAGCCCCAGACAGGGGTACTACAATGAGCAGTTCTTC
CDR3 protein: CASSPRQGYYNEQFF

D gene: .
V gene: TRBV28
clone size: few
J gene: TRBJ1-5
CDR3 DNA: TGTGCCAGCAGTTTACCCACAGGGTGGGGGAATCAGCCCCAGCATTTT
CDR3 protein: CASSLPTGWGNQPQHF

D gene: .
V gene: TRBV5-1
clone size: .
J gene: TRBJ2-5
CDR3 DNA: TGCGCCAGCAGCCGTCAGGGGCAACTCCGGGAGACCCAGTACTTC
CDR3 protein: CASSRQGQLRETQYF

D gene: .
V gene: TRBV7-3
clone size: few
J gene: TRBJ2-5
CDR3 DNA: TGTGCCAGCAGCTTAGGTGGCGGGCAAGAGACCCAGTACTTC
CDR3 protein: CASSLGGGQETQYF